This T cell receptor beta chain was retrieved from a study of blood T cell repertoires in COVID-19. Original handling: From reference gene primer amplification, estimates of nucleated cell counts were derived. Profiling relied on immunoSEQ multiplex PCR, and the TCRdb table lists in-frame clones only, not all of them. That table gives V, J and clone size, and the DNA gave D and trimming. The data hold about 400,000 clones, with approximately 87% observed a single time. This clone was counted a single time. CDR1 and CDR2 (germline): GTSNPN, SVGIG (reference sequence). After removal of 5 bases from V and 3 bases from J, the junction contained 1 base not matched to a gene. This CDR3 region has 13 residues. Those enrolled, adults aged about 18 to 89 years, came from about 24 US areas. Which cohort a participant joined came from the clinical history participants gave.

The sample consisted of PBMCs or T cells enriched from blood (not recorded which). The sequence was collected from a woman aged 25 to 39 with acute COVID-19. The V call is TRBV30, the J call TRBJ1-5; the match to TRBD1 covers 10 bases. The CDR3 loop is CAWGTGDNQPQHF. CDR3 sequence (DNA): TGTGCCTGGGGGACAGGGGACAATCAGCCCCAGCATTTT.